This T cell receptor (beta chain) was identified during a study of CD8 T cells in ankylosing spondylitis (TCRdb year 2017). About the full investigation: T cell receptor beta repertoires were profiled in healthy donors and ankylosing spondylitis patients so that disease-linked TCR variants could be found. Peripheral blood was sampled, and synovial fluid was additionally collected from ankylosing spondylitis patients. The full study cohort comprised 25 ankylosing spondylitis patients and 85 to 120 healthy donors. The paper as a whole reports these results and caveats: A TCR beta motif made up of roughly eight highly homologous amino acid variants appeared to be characteristic of blood from ankylosing spondylitis patients. Some motif variants were previously reported in synovial fluid and blood of reactive arthritis patients, suggesting common disease-initiation mechanisms. According to the report, matched synovial fluid samples from ankylosing spondylitis patients were significantly enriched for the disease-linked clones. The disease-linked clones showed a CD8+ phenotype and occurred at relatively low frequencies in peripheral blood.

Including the terminal cysteine and phenylalanine, the CDR3 comprises 12 residues. The kept DNA is CDR3 alone, 36 bases in frame from the first base. CDR1 DFQATT and CDR2 SNEGSKA are derived from the germline V gene (reference sequence). This clonotype is a singleton in its sample. Its antigen remains undetermined. No per-base quality is available; no much larger clone lies one base away. Evidence from a single read is weak. TCRdb names Illumina HiSeq 2500 as the instrument used. Quantitative 5'-RACE with molecular barcodes was used to prepare TCR beta libraries. The study's processing was this. To identify disease-linked TCR variants, a new computational method was used, one built on a probabilistic model of VDJ rearrangement. TCRdb cleaned the public reads at Q25 with fastp, built clones with MiXCR and kept in-frame beta chains. Here each entry gathers all rows of one CDR3 protein and keeps the most common genes and DNA. Here the V and J calls rest on TCRdb's processing, not on the authors' analysis. The sample profile shows about 540,000 distinct CDR3 sequences; roughly an eighth of them were found once. The top ten clonotypes cover almost 7% of the sample.

This receptor was taken from a male donor with ankylosing spondylitis. The sequencing sample was made of blood, either unsorted or a sorted T cell fraction (not recorded which). The chain employs TRBV20-1 and TRBJ1-2; matching of 5 bases hints at TRBD1 as the D gene. At the DNA level, the sequence is TGCAGCACTCCTCGCAGGGCCCATGGCTACACCTTC. The translation is CSTPRRAHGYTF.